The 15 T cell receptor beta chains below come from one sample, sequenced in a study of PD-1 blockade in classical Hodgkin lymphoma. Measured with immunoSEQ multiplex PCR; TCRdb has only the in-frame clones, and not every one. The table lists 15,000 or so clones, about 91% of them singletons, with about 6% in the top ten. Time point defined: newly diagnosed, previously untreated cHL patient sample. After thawing, PBMCs were subjected to magnetic negative selection to isolate CD8+ T cells. The specimen was CD8+ T cells from blood. The receptors here all came from a human donor with classical Hodgkin lymphoma.

The V and J genes are TRBV21-1 and TRBJ2-7; whether TRBD1, the table's D call, matches the DNA was not checked. TRBV21-1 is termed a pseudogene. The length of the CDR3 is 17 residues. CDR3 bases: TGTGCCAGCAGCAAAGCGCTGGGGGGACAGGTCACGTTCGAGCAGTACGTC. Translating gives CASSKALGGQVTFEQYV.

The V call is TRBV6-6, the J call TRBJ2-3; TRBD2 matches at 10 bases. This CDR3 comprises 16 residues. From germline, CDR1 is MNHNY and CDR2 SVGAGI (reference sequence). The J segment lost 2 bases and the V segment lost 5 bases, leaving 7 bases of the junction unmatched. The CDR3 is CASSGGLADYTDTQYF. Written as DNA, the CDR3 is TGTGCCAGCAGTGGCGGACTAGCGGACTACACAGATACGCAGTATTTT.

The J gene is TRBJ1-1, the V gene TRBV28; TRBD1 matches at 9 bases. Looked up from germline, CDR1 is MDHEN and CDR2 is SYDVKM. The CDR3 is 16 amino acids. V trimming: 6 bases; J trimming: 0 bases; junction bases outside the gene matches: 8. The CDR3 sequence: CASSLGTGNMNTEAFF. The DNA of the CDR3 is TGTGCCAGCAGCCTAGGGACAGGGAACATGAACACTGAAGCTTTCTTT.

The genes are TRBV13 and TRBJ2-1, with 10 bases that match TRBD2. This CDR3 has 14 residues. V dropped 9 bases and J dropped 10; count of bases not matched to a gene: 12. Germline CDR1 reads PRHDT; CDR2 reads FYEKMQ (reference sequence). CDR3 nucleotide sequence: TGTGCCAGTACCACTAGCGGGAATAACGAAGAGCAGTTCTTC. Its translation: CASTTSGNNEEQFF. The variable domain in full, with the rest retrieved from reference TRBV13 and TRBJ2-1, is AAGVIQSPRHLIKEKRETATLKCYPIPRHDTVYWYQQGPGQDPQFLISFYEKMQSDKGSIPDRFSAQQFSDYHSELNMSSLELGDSALYFCASTTSGNNEEQFFGPGTRLTVL.

This clone was observed a single time. The chain links TRBV29-1 to TRBJ2-1; D is uncertain. Germline CDR1 reads SQVTM; CDR2 reads ANQGSEA. V gave up 2 bases and J gave up 2 bases, with 19 bases separating them. The CDR3 runs to 17 residues. CDR3 DNA sequence: TGCAGCGTTGAACCCTCGGAGTTTACCCAAGCCTACAATGAGCAGTTCTTC. Translation: CSVEPSEFTQAYNEQFF.

The gene calls are TRBV27 and TRBJ2-2; D might be TRBD2 (6 bases). This CDR3 spans 15 amino acids. V lost 5 bases and J lost 1, with 11 bases in between. The V gene's germline CDR1 is MNHEY and CDR2 SMNVEV (reference sequence). The CDR3 reads CASSPWTMNTGELFF. DNA for the CDR3: TGTGCCAGCAGTCCTTGGACTATGAACACCGGGGAGCTGTTTTTT.

The CDR3 sequence: CASSSDPSTSVHEQFF. In DNA, the CDR3 is TGTGCCAGCAGCTCCGACCCATCCACTAGCGTCCATGAGCAGTTCTTC. This chain joins TRBV7-9 and TRBJ2-1; TRBD2 agrees at 7 bases. V gave up 4 bases and J gave up 8 bases; unmatched junction bases: 14. Per germline, CDR1 SEHNR and CDR2 FQNEAQ (reference sequence). The CDR3 contains 16 residues. Based on the CDR3 plus reference TRBV7-9 and TRBJ2-1, the full variable domain is DTGVSQNPRHKITKRGQNVTFRCDPISEHNRLYWYRQTLGQGPEFLTYFQNEAQLEKSRLLSDRFSAERPKGSFSTLEIQRTEQGDSAMYLCASSSDPSTSVHEQFFGPGTRLTVL.

V and J are TRBV4-1 and TRBJ1-5; D is unclear. Trimming pared 1 base from V and 0 bases from J, leaving 7 bases between. The CDR3 contains 15 residues. Germline-derived CDR1 and CDR2 are MGHRA and YSYEKL. The CDR3 coding sequence is TGCGCCAGCAGCCAAGGGGGAATTAGCAATCAGCCCCAGCATTTT. The encoded protein is CASSQGGISNQPQHF.

The chain employs TRBV19 and TRBJ1-1, with a possible D match to TRBD1 (5 bases). The CDR3 has 14 residues. Germline CDR1 is LNHDA and CDR2 is SQIVND (reference sequence). V was cut by 7 bases and J by 4 bases, with 16 bases left in between. The CDR3 coding sequence is TGTGCCAGTACCTTGACGGGGCCGATCACTGAAGCTTTCTTT. This gives the protein CASTLTGPITEAFF.

This sequence joins TRBV2 and TRBJ1-5; the D is unclear. The CDR3 runs 13 residues. Germline V CDR1 and CDR2: SNHLY, FYNNEI. V gave up 6 bases and J gave up 5 bases, with 11 bases separating them. The CDR3 nucleotides read TGTGCCAGCAGCACGGGGTTCGATCAGCCCCAGCATTTT. Its translation: CASSTGFDQPQHF.

V gene TRBV5-6 combines with J gene TRBJ1-2; TRBD1 matches at 12 bases. V lost 3 bases, J lost 4 bases, and 7 bases stayed unmatched. The CDR3 spans 16 residues. Per germline, CDR1 SGHDT and CDR2 YYEEEE. CDR3 nucleotides: TGTGCCAGCAGCTGGGACAGGGGGCTACCGGGCTATGGCTACACCTTC. Its protein is CASSWDRGLPGYGYTF.

This clone was recorded a few times. The chain carries TRBV7-9 and TRBJ2-7, with TRBD2 as a possible D gene (6 bases). The CDR3 contains 15 residues. Germline lookup yields CDR1 SEHNR and CDR2 FQNEAQ (reference sequence). The germline V and J ends were trimmed by 1 base and 4 bases, with 14 bases remaining between them. For the CDR3, the DNA is TGTGCCAGCAGCTTAGTATACGGGAGAATTTACGAGCAGTACTTC. This sequence encodes CASSLVYGRIYEQYF.

The gene calls are TRBV7-7 and TRBJ1-1, with D hard to call. The germline V and J ends were trimmed by 6 bases and 5 bases, with 13 bases remaining between them. Germline assignment: CDR1 SSHAT and CDR2 FNYEAQ (reference sequence). CDR3 length: 13 residues. DNA for the CDR3: TGTGCCAGCAGTTTACGTGGAGGAACTGAAGCTTTCTTT. Its translation: CASSLRGGTEAFF.

The V and J genes are TRBV15 and TRBJ1-5; D remains unclear. This CDR3 region has 14 residues. The V and J ends lost 8 bases and 1 base respectively, with 12 bases between them. Germline values: CDR1 LNHNV, CDR2 YYDKDF (reference sequence). This chain's CDR3 is CATSILESNQPQHF. The CDR3, as DNA: TGTGCCACCTCAATCCTGGAGAGCAATCAGCCCCAGCATTTT.

The chain employs TRBV7-9 and TRBJ2-3, with 8 bases aligning to TRBD2. J was trimmed by 2 bases and V by 5 bases; bases with no gene match: 9. Germline CDR1 reads SEHNR; CDR2 reads FQNEAQ (reference sequence). This CDR3 region has 16 residues. CDR3 bases: TGTGCCAGCAGCCGAACGACTAGCGCGAACACAGATACGCAGTATTTT. Amino acids: CASSRTTSANTDTQYF.